Listed below are T cell receptor beta chains from one sample, sequenced in a study of graft-versus-host responses after intestinal transplantation. Their specific antigens are unknown. Clones were read by immunoSEQ multiplex PCR, and TCRdb kept only the in-frame ones, dropping some. The repertoire consists of tens of thousands of clones, with about 95% occurring once and the leading ten covering roughly 0.21%. The specimen comprised unstimulated CD8+ T cells sorted from spleen or lymph node cells, sampled before transplant. These receptors were taken from a human donor who was the organ donor for an intestinal transplant. Both conserved end residues are part of each CDR3. D genes are given only for firm matches. The size field is filled for only some rows; it gives once, few, many or a size class.

j_call: TRBJ1-3; d_call: -; clone_size: -; v_call: TRBV9; cdr3_nt: TGTGCCAGCAGCGGAGGGGACAACCGAAACACCATATATTTT; cdr3_aa: CASSGGDNRNTIYF
j_call: TRBJ2-7; d_call: -; clone_size: -; v_call: TRBV10-1; cdr3_nt: TGCGCCAGCAGTGAGTCGGAGCACCCGTACGAGCAGTACTTC; cdr3_aa: CASSESEHPYEQYF
j_call: TRBJ2-3; d_call: TRBD2; clone_size: -; v_call: TRBV28; cdr3_nt: TGTGCCAGCAGTCCTCAGACTAGCGGGGGGGTCGAAGATACGCAGTATTTT; cdr3_aa: CASSPQTSGGVEDTQYF
j_call: TRBJ2-5; d_call: -; clone_size: -; v_call: TRBV9; cdr3_nt: TGTGCCAGCAGCTCGGGCCTCAACGCTAACCAAGAGACCCAGTACTTC; cdr3_aa: CASSSGLNANQETQYF
j_call: TRBJ1-1; d_call: -; clone_size: few; v_call: TRBV13; cdr3_nt: TGTGCCAGCAGTACTCCAGGGGTCACTGAAGCTTTCTTT; cdr3_aa: CASSTPGVTEAFF
j_call: TRBJ1-1; d_call: -; clone_size: -; v_call: TRBV7-9; cdr3_nt: TGTGCCAGCAGCTTAGCGGGGGGAACAGACGAAGCTTTCTTT; cdr3_aa: CASSLAGGTDEAFF
j_call: TRBJ1-4; d_call: -; clone_size: -; v_call: TRBV28; cdr3_nt: TGTGCCAGCAGTCTTATTGGGCAGGGGTCGGCAACTAATGAAAAACTGTTTTTT; cdr3_aa: CASSLIGQGSATNEKLFF
j_call: TRBJ2-3; d_call: -; clone_size: -; v_call: TRBV7-3; cdr3_nt: TGTGCCAGCAGCCCGTCGGGCGGGGGCACAGATACGCAGTATTTT; cdr3_aa: CASSPSGGGTDTQYF
j_call: TRBJ2-5; d_call: -; clone_size: -; v_call: TRBV21-1; cdr3_nt: TGTGCCAGCAGCAAAGCGGTACAGGGGGCCGGGAAAGAGACCCAGTACTTC; cdr3_aa: CASSKAVQGAGKETQYF
j_call: TRBJ2-1; d_call: -; clone_size: -; v_call: TRBV7-6; cdr3_nt: TGTGCCAGCAGCTTAGGTCCGGTCAATGAGCAGTTCTTC; cdr3_aa: CASSLGPVNEQFF
j_call: TRBJ2-5; d_call: TRBD2; clone_size: -; v_call: TRBV29-1; cdr3_nt: TGCAGCGTTGAAGATCTCAGCGGGGGTGAGACCCAGTACTTC; cdr3_aa: CSVEDLSGGETQYF
j_call: TRBJ1-2; d_call: -; clone_size: -; v_call: TRBV5-6; cdr3_nt: TGTGCCAGCAGCGTTGACAGCAACTATGGCTACACCTTC; cdr3_aa: CASSVDSNYGYTF
j_call: TRBJ2-7; d_call: -; clone_size: -; v_call: TRBV28; cdr3_nt: TGTGCCAGCAGTTTGTCCGGGACGGCGAACGAGCAGTACTTC; cdr3_aa: CASSLSGTANEQYF
j_call: TRBJ2-3; d_call: TRBD1; clone_size: -; v_call: TRBV27; cdr3_nt: TGTGCCAGCAGTTCACCCGGACAGGGAGAAAGCACAGATACGCAGTATTTT; cdr3_aa: CASSSPGQGESTDTQYF
j_call: TRBJ2-5; d_call: TRBD2; clone_size: -; v_call: TRBV4-1; cdr3_nt: TGCGCCAGCAGCCGCGTGGGACTAGAGGGGAACAATAAAGAGACCCAGTACTTC; cdr3_aa: CASSRVGLEGNNKETQYF
j_call: TRBJ1-6; d_call: -; clone_size: -; v_call: TRBV11-2; cdr3_nt: TGTGCCAGCAGCTTTCGTTATTCCAATTCACCCCTCCACTTT; cdr3_aa: CASSFRYSNSPLHF
j_call: TRBJ1-1; d_call: -; clone_size: -; v_call: TRBV21-1; cdr3_nt: TGTGCCAGCTTTAGGACCTCTTTGAACACTGAAGCTTTCTTT; cdr3_aa: CASFRTSLNTEAFF
j_call: TRBJ2-2; d_call: TRBD2; clone_size: -; v_call: TRBV7-6; cdr3_nt: TGTGCCAGCAGCTTAGGACTAGCGGGTCCCGGGGAGCTGTTTTTT; cdr3_aa: CASSLGLAGPGELFF
j_call: TRBJ1-6; d_call: -; clone_size: -; v_call: TRBV6-6; cdr3_nt: TGTGCCAGCAGTTACGGAGACTATAATTCACCCCTCCACTTT; cdr3_aa: CASSYGDYNSPLHF
j_call: TRBJ1-6; d_call: TRBD1; clone_size: -; v_call: TRBV4-1; cdr3_nt: TGCGCCAGCAGCCAAGATCCCCGGGACAGGGCTAGGAATTCACCCCTCCACTTT; cdr3_aa: CASSQDPRDRARNSPLHF
j_call: TRBJ2-7; d_call: -; clone_size: -; v_call: TRBV30; cdr3_nt: TGTGCCTGGAGTGTAAGCAGGGCCTACGAGCAGTACTTC; cdr3_aa: CAWSVSRAYEQYF
j_call: TRBJ2-2; d_call: -; clone_size: -; v_call: TRBV21-1; cdr3_nt: TGTGCCAGCAGCAAGTTTTACCCGAACACCGGGGAGCTGTTTTTT; cdr3_aa: CASSKFYPNTGELFF
j_call: TRBJ2-1; d_call: -; clone_size: -; v_call: TRBV7-3; cdr3_nt: TGTGCCAGCAGCTTAACGGTCCCCCCGGATGAGCAGTTCTTC; cdr3_aa: CASSLTVPPDEQFF
j_call: TRBJ2-7; d_call: TRBD2; clone_size: few; v_call: TRBV25-1; cdr3_nt: TGTGCCACCACCCGGGGGGGGGCCCGGAACGAGCAGTACTTC; cdr3_aa: CATTRGGARNEQYF
j_call: TRBJ1-3; d_call: -; clone_size: -; v_call: TRBV5-1; cdr3_nt: TGCGCCAGCAGCTTGGATTCAGGGACCGGAAACACCATATATTTT; cdr3_aa: CASSLDSGTGNTIYF
j_call: TRBJ1-1; d_call: TRBD1; clone_size: -; v_call: TRBV2; cdr3_nt: TGTGCCAGCAGTACCTCCGACAGGGTCAAAGCTTTCTTT; cdr3_aa: CASSTSDRVKAFF
j_call: TRBJ2-7; d_call: TRBD1; clone_size: -; v_call: TRBV10-3; cdr3_nt: TGTGCCACTACGGAGGACAGGATTAGCTCCTACGAGCAGTACTTC; cdr3_aa: CATTEDRISSYEQYF
j_call: TRBJ1-6; d_call: -; clone_size: -; v_call: TRBV28; cdr3_nt: TGTGCCAGCATGGGGAATATGATGGGAGATAATTCACCCCTCCACTTT; cdr3_aa: CASMGNMMGDNSPLHF
j_call: TRBJ1-4; d_call: -; clone_size: -; v_call: TRBV9; cdr3_nt: TGTGCCAGCAGCGTAGGCGACAGTAATGAAAAACTGTTTTTT; cdr3_aa: CASSVGDSNEKLFF
j_call: TRBJ2-7; d_call: TRBD1; clone_size: -; v_call: TRBV28; cdr3_nt: TGTGCCAGCAGTACAAGGGACAGAATCTACGAGCAGTACTTC; cdr3_aa: CASSTRDRIYEQYF
j_call: TRBJ2-2; d_call: TRBD2; clone_size: -; v_call: TRBV13; cdr3_nt: TGTGCCAGCAGCTATCGACTAGCGGGGGCCTCGAGGCCCGGGGAGCTGTTTTTT; cdr3_aa: CASSYRLAGASRPGELFF
j_call: TRBJ2-2; d_call: TRBD1; clone_size: -; v_call: TRBV5-1; cdr3_nt: TGCGCCAGCAGCTTTGGGACAGACATCAACACCGGGGAGCTGTTTTTT; cdr3_aa: CASSFGTDINTGELFF
j_call: TRBJ1-1; d_call: TRBD1; clone_size: -; v_call: TRBV5-1; cdr3_nt: TGCGCCAGCAGCGGGACAGTCCTGCACACTGAAGCTTTCTTT; cdr3_aa: CASSGTVLHTEAFF
j_call: TRBJ1-1; d_call: -; clone_size: -; v_call: TRBV28; cdr3_nt: TGTGCCAGCAGTCCAGTGGTCGTGAACACTGAAGCTTTCTTT; cdr3_aa: CASSPVVVNTEAFF
j_call: TRBJ1-5; d_call: -; clone_size: -; v_call: TRBV19; cdr3_nt: TGTGCCAGTAGTAGGGGACCGCGCAATCAGCCCCAGCATTTT; cdr3_aa: CASSRGPRNQPQHF
j_call: TRBJ1-1; d_call: -; clone_size: once; v_call: TRBV2; cdr3_nt: TGTGCCAGCAGTGAACAGGGATTGAACACTGAAGCTTTCTTT; cdr3_aa: CASSEQGLNTEAFF
j_call: TRBJ1-5; d_call: -; clone_size: -; v_call: TRBV28; cdr3_nt: TGTGCCAGCAGTTTTTTCGGCTCCGGTCAGCCCCAGCATTTT; cdr3_aa: CASSFFGSGQPQHF
j_call: TRBJ1-3; d_call: TRBD1; clone_size: -; v_call: TRBV4-2; cdr3_nt: TGTGCCAGCAGCCAAGAACAGGGGATTCCTGGAAACACTATATATTTT; cdr3_aa: CASSQEQGIPGNTIYF
j_call: TRBJ1-1; d_call: TRBD1; clone_size: -; v_call: TRBV4-1; cdr3_nt: TGCGCCAGCAGCCACCTCCCCCTACAGGGGGCGAACACTGAAGCTTTCTTT; cdr3_aa: CASSHLPLQGANTEAFF
j_call: TRBJ2-1; d_call: -; clone_size: -; v_call: TRBV7-9; cdr3_nt: TGTGCCAGCAGCTTAGGTGCAAATAATTACAATGAGCAGTTCTTC; cdr3_aa: CASSLGANNYNEQFF
j_call: TRBJ2-1; d_call: -; clone_size: -; v_call: TRBV7-7; cdr3_nt: TGTGCTAGCAGCTCCCCTGACGACAATGAGCAGTTCTTC; cdr3_aa: CASSSPDDNEQFF
j_call: TRBJ1-2; d_call: -; clone_size: -; v_call: TRBV7-9; cdr3_nt: TGTGCCAGCAGCTTAAATCCGACAGCCTATGGCTACACCTTC; cdr3_aa: CASSLNPTAYGYTF
j_call: TRBJ2-7; d_call: -; clone_size: -; v_call: TRBV30; cdr3_nt: TGTGCCTGGAGATTGACAGGATCCTCCTACGAGCAGTACTTC; cdr3_aa: CAWRLTGSSYEQYF
j_call: TRBJ1-1; d_call: -; clone_size: -; v_call: TRBV27; cdr3_nt: TGTGCCAGCCAAATCTCAACGAACACTGAAGCTTTCTTT; cdr3_aa: CASQISTNTEAFF
j_call: TRBJ1-4; d_call: -; clone_size: -; v_call: TRBV15; cdr3_nt: TGTGCCACCAACAAACAGGACCTGACTAATGAAAAACTGTTTTTT; cdr3_aa: CATNKQDLTNEKLFF
j_call: TRBJ2-6; d_call: -; clone_size: -; v_call: TRBV15; cdr3_nt: TGTGCCACCAGCATTTCAGGGAAGCCGAGACCTGGGGCCAACGTCCTGACTTTC; cdr3_aa: CATSISGKPRPGANVLTF
j_call: TRBJ2-3; d_call: TRBD2; clone_size: -; v_call: TRBV2; cdr3_nt: TGTGCCAGCAGTGACACCGGCGGGAGGAGAGATACGCAGTATTTT; cdr3_aa: CASSDTGGRRDTQYF